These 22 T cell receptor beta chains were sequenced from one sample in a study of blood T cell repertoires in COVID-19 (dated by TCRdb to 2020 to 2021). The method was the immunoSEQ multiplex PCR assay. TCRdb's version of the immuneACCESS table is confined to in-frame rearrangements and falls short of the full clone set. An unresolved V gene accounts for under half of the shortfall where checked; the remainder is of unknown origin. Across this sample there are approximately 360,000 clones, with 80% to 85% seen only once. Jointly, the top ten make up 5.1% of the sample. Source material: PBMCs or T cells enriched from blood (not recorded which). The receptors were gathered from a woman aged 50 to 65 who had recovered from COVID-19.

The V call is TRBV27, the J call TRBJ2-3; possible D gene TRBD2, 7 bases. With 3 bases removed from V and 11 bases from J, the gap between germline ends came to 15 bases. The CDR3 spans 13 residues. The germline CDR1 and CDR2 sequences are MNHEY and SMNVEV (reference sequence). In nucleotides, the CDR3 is TGTGCCAGCAGTTTGTCGGAGGGGGGGAAGCAGTATTTT. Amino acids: CASSLSEGGKQYF.

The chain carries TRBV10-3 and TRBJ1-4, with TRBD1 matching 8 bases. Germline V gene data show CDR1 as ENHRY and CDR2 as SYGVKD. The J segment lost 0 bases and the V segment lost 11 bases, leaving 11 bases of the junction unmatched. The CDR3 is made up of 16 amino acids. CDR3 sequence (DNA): TGTGCCTCCCGGACAGGGAATTTGGCAACTAATGAAAAACTGTTTTTT. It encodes CASRTGNLATNEKLFF.

DNA for the CDR3: TGTGCCAGCAGTTCCCCGACAGATACGCAGTATTTT. It translates to CASSSPTDTQYF. V gene TRBV27 combines with J gene TRBJ2-3, with D uncertain. Trimming left V 4 bases short and J 3 bases short, with 5 bases between. This CDR3 has 12 amino acids. Germline V gene sequence: CDR1 MNHEY, CDR2 SMNVEV (reference sequence).

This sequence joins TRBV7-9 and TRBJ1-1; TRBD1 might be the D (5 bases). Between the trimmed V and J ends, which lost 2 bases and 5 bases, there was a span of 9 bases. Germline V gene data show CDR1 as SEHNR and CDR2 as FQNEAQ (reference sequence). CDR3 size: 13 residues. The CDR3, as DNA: TGTGCCAGCAGCTTACAGGGTATGACTGAAGCTTTCTTT. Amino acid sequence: CASSLQGMTEAFF.

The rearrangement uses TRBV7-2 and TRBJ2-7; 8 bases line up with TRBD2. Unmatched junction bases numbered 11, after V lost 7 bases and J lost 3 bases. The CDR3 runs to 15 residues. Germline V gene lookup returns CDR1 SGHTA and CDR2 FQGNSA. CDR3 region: CASTLVSGGDYEQYF. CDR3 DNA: TGTGCCAGCACCCTTGTGTCGGGGGGGGACTACGAGCAGTACTTC.

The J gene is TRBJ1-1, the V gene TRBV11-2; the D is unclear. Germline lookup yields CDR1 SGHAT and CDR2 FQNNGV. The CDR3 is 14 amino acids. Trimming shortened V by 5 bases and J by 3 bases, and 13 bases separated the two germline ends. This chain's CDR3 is CASSLEVRHTEAFF. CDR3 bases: TGTGCCAGCAGCCTTGAGGTTCGGCACACTGAAGCTTTCTTT.

The CDR3 here is CASSRDRGRVETQYF. CDR3 nucleotide sequence: TGTGCCAGTAGTAGGGACAGGGGGCGAGTTGAGACCCAGTACTTC. V is TRBV19 and J is TRBJ2-5; 12 bases agree with TRBD1. CDR3 length equals 15 residues. Germline values: CDR1 LNHDA, CDR2 SQIVND (reference sequence). Losses at the gene ends were 4 bases for V and 5 bases for J; bases not matched to a gene: 5.

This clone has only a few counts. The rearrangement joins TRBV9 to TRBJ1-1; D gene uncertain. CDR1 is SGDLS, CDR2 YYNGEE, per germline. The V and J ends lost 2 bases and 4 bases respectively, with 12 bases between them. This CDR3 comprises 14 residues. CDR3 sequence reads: CASSVTVVGTEAFF. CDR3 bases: TGTGCCAGCAGCGTGACTGTGGTGGGCACTGAAGCTTTCTTT.

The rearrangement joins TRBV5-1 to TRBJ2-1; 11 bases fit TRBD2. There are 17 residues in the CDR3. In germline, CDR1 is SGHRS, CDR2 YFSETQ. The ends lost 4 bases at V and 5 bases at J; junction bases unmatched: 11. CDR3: CASSESPGLAANNEQFF. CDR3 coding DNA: TGCGCCAGCAGCGAGAGCCCGGGACTAGCGGCAAACAATGAGCAGTTCTTC.

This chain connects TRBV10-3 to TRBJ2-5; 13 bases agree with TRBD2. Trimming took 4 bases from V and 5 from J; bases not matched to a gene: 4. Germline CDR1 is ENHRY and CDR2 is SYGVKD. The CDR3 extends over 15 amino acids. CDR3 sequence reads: CAISAGTSGKETQYF. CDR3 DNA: TGTGCCATCAGTGCCGGGACTAGCGGGAAGGAGACCCAGTACTTC.

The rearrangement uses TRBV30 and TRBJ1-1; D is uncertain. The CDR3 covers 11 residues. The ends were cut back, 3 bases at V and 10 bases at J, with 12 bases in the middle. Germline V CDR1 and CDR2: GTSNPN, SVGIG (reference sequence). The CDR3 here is CAWRVFGVAFF. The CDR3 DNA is TGTGCCTGGAGGGTGTTCGGTGTAGCTTTCTTT. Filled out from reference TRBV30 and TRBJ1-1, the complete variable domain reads SQTIHQWPATLVQPVGSPLSLECTVEGTSNPNLYWYRQAAGRGLQLLFYSVGIGQISSEVPQNLSASRPQDRQFILSSKKLLLSDSGFYLCAWRVFGVAFFGQGTRLTVV.

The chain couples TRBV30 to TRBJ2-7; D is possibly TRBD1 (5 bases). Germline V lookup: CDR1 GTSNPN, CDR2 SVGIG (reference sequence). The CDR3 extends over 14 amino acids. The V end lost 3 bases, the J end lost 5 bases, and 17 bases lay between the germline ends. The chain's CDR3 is CAWSLQGSTNEQYF. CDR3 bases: TGTGCCTGGAGCCTTCAGGGCAGTACTAACGAGCAGTACTTC.

CDR3 amino acids: CASSYLPTGNTEAFF. The DNA of the CDR3 is TGTGCCAGCAGTTACCTCCCAACAGGGAACACTGAAGCTTTCTTT. V is TRBV6-2 or TRBV6-3 and J is TRBJ1-1, with D possibly matching TRBD1 (5 bases). Deletions cut 2 bases from V and 1 base from J, with 11 bases between. The CDR3 has 15 residues. In germline, CDR1 is MNHEY, CDR2 SVGEGT.

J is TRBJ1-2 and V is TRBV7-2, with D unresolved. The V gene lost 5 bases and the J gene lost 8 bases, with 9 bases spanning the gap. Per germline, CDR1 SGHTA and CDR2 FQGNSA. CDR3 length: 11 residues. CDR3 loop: CASSPRSGYTF. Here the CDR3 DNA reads TGTGCCAGCAGCCCCCGGTCGGGCTACACCTTC.

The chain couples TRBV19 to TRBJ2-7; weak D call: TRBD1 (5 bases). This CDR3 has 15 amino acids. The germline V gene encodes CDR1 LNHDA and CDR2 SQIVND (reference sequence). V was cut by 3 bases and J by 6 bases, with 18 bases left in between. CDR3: CASSMLGVPKIEQYF. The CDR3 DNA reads TGTGCCAGTAGTATGTTAGGGGTTCCTAAGATCGAGCAGTACTTC.

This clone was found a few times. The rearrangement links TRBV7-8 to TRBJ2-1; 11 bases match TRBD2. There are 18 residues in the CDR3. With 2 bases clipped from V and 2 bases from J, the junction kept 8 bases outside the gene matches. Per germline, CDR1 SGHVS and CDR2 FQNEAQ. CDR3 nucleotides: TGTGCCAGCAGCTTAAGTCTAGCGGGAGGACCCCCCTACAATGAGCAGTTCTTC. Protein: CASSLSLAGGPPYNEQFF.

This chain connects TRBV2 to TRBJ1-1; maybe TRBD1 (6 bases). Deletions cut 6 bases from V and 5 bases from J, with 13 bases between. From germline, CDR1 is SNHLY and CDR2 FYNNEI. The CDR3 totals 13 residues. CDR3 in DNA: TGTGCCAGCAGCGTCGACAGGATTACTGAAGCTTTCTTT. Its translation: CASSVDRITEAFF.

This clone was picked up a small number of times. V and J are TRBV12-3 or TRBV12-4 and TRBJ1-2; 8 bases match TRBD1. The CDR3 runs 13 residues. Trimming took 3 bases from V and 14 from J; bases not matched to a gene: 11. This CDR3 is CASSLGQGAITTF. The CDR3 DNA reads TGTGCCAGCAGTTTGGGTCAGGGGGCGATAACGACCTTC.

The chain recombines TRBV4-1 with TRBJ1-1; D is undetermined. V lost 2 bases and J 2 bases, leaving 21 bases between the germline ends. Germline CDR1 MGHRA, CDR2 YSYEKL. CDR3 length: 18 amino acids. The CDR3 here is CASSQFFSLFRGNTEAFF. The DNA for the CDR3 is TGCGCCAGCAGCCAATTTTTCTCTTTATTTCGGGGAAACACTGAAGCTTTCTTT.

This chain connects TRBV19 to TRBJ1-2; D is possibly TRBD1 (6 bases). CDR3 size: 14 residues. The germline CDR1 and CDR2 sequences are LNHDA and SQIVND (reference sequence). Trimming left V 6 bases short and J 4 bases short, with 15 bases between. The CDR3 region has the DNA TGTGCCAGTAGGCCCGGACAGTCGCGCTATGGCTACACCTTC. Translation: CASRPGQSRYGYTF.

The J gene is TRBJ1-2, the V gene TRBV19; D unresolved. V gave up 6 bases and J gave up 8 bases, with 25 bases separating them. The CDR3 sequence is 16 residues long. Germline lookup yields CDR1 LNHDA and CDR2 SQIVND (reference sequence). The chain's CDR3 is CASSLLRKRTGEGYTF. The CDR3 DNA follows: TGTGCCAGTAGCTTACTTCGCAAAAGGACGGGAGAGGGCTACACCTTC.

The CDR3: CASSQDRNEQYF. Written as DNA, the CDR3 is TGTGCCAGCAGTCAAGACAGGAACGAGCAGTACTTC. The chain has TRBV2 and TRBJ2-7; tentatively, D is TRBD1 (6 bases). This CDR3 has 12 amino acids. The germline CDR1 and CDR2 sequences are SNHLY and FYNNEI. The V end lost 5 bases, the J end lost 5 bases, and 10 bases lay between the germline ends. The full variable domain, completed using reference TRBV2 and TRBJ2-7, is EPEVTQTPSHQVTQMGQEVILRCVPISNHLYFYWYRQILGQKVEFLVSFYNNEISEKSEIFDDQFSVERPDGSNFTLKIRSTKLEDSAMYFCASSQDRNEQYFGPGTRLTVT.